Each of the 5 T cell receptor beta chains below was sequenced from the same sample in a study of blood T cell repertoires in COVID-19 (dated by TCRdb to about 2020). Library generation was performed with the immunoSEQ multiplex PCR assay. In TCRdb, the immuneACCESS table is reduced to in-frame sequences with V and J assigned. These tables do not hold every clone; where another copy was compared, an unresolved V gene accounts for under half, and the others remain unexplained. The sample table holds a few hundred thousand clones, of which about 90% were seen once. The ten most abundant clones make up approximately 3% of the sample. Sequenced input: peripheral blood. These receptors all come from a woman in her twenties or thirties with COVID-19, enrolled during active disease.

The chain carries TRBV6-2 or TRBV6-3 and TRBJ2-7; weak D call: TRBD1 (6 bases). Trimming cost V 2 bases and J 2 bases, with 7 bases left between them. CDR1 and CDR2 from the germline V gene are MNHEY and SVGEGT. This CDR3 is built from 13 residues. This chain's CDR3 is CASSYGGPYEQYF. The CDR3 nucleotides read TGTGCCAGCAGTTACGGGGGCCCCTACGAGCAGTACTTC.

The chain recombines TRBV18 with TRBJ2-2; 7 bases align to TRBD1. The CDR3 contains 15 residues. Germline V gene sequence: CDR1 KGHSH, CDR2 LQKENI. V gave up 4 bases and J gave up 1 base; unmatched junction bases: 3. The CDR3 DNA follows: TGTGCCAGCTCACTAAGGACAGGGAACACCGGGGAGCTGTTTTTT. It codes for CASSLRTGNTGELFF.

CDR3 protein: CASRTAGGNTIYF. Here the CDR3 DNA reads TGTGCCAGCAGAACGGCGGGCGGAAACACCATATATTTT. The genes are TRBV12-3 or TRBV12-4 and TRBJ1-3; D remains unclear. The CDR3 runs 13 residues. Trimming removed 6 bases from V and 4 bases from J, with 10 bases in between.

The CDR3 region is CASSFGGSNDYSPLHF. As DNA, the CDR3 is TGTGCCAGCAGCTTTGGCGGCAGTAACGACTATTCACCCCTCCACTTT. V usage is TRBV7-2 and J usage is TRBJ1-6; D is undetermined. The CDR3 length is 16 residues. The germline CDR1 and CDR2 sequences are SGHTA and FQGNSA. Trimming pared 3 bases from V and 8 bases from J, leaving 17 bases between.

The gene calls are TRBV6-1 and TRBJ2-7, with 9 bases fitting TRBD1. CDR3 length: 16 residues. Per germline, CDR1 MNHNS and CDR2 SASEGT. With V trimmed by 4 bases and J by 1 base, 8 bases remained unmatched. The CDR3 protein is CASSATGTGRSYEQYF. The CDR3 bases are TGTGCCAGCAGTGCAACCGGGACAGGGAGGTCCTACGAGCAGTACTTC.